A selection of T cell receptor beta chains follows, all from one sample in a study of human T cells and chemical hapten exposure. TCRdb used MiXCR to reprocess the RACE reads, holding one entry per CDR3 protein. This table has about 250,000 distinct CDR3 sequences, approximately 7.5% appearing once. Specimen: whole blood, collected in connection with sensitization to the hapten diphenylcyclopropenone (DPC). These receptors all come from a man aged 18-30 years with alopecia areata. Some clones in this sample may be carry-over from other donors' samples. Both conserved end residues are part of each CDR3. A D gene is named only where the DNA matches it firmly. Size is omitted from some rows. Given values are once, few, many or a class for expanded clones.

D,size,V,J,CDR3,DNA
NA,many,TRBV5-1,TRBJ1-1,CASSYRDTEAFF,TGCGCCAGCAGCTACAGGGACACTGAAGCTTTCTTT
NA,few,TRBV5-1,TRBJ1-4,CASSHRDANEKLFF,TGCGCCAGCAGCCACAGGGATGCTAATGAAAAACTGTTTTTT
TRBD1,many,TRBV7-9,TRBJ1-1,CASSSRYRGVGTEAFF,TGTGCCAGCAGCTCGAGGTACAGGGGCGTGGGGACTGAAGCTTTCTTT
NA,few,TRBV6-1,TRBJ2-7,CASTPFVEGNYEQYF,TGTGCCAGCACCCCCTTTGTGGAGGGAAACTACGAGCAGTACTTC
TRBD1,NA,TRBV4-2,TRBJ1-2,CASSREEDGQGFYGYTF,TGTGCCAGCAGCCGAGAAGAGGACGGACAGGGCTTCTATGGCTACACCTTC
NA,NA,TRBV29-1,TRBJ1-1,CSVGRDMNTEAFF,TGCAGCGTTGGGCGGGATATGAACACTGAAGCTTTCTTT
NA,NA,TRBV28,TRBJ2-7,CASSPTGNRAAEQYF,TGTGCCAGCAGTCCAACAGGGAATAGGGCTGCCGAGCAGTACTTC
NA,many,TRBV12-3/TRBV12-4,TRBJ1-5,CASSSNQPQHF,TGTGCCAGCAGTTCTAATCAGCCCCAGCATTTT
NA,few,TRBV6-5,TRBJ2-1,CASRRLQESNEQFF,TGTGCCAGCAGGAGGTTACAGGAGAGCAATGAGCAGTTCTTC
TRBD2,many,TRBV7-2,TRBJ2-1,CASRLAGASYNEQFF,TGTGCCAGCAGATTAGCGGGGGCGTCCTACAATGAGCAGTTCTTC
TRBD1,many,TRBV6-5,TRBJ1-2,CASSYLGQGAYGYTF,TGTGCCAGCAGTTACCTAGGACAGGGGGCGTATGGCTACACCTTC
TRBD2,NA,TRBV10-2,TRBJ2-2,CPSRVSGVFAGELFF,TGCCCCAGCCGGGTCAGCGGGGTTTTCGCCGGGGAGCTGTTTTTT
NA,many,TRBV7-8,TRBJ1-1,CASSIRDGTEAFF,TGTGCCAGCAGCATCAGGGATGGTACTGAAGCTTTCTTT
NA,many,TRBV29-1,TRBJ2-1,CSVSTQEGNEQFF,TGCAGCGTGTCTACGCAAGAGGGCAATGAGCAGTTCTTC
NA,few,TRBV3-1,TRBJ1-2,CASSQAKGLYGYTF,TGTGCCAGCAGCCAAGCGAAGGGGCTCTATGGCTACACCTTC
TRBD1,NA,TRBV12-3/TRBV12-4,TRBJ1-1,CASSHMTGRTEAFF,TGTGCCAGCAGTCACATGACAGGGCGAACTGAAGCTTTCTTT
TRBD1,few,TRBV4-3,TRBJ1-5,CASSQDWGQNQPQHF,TGCGCCAGCAGCCAAGATTGGGGACAGAATCAGCCCCAGCATTTT
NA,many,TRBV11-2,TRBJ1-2,CASSDGGYRTNYGYTF,TGTGCCAGCAGCGACGGTGGTTATAGAACTAACTATGGCTACACCTTC
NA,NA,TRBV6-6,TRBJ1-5,CASSYSTSSNQPQHF,TGTGCCAGCAGTTACTCGACGAGCAGCAATCAGCCCCAGCATTTT
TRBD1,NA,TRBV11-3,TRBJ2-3,CASSTGTGSTDTQYF,TGTGCCAGCAGTACCGGGACAGGGAGTACAGATACGCAGTATTTT
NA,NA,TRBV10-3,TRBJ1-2,CAISEGIPRNDGYTF,TGTGCCATCAGTGAGGGTATACCTAGGAACGATGGCTACACCTTC
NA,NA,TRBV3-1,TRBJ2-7,CASSQEDGYYGQYF,TGTGCCAGCAGCCAAGAGGACGGATACTACGGGCAGTACTTC
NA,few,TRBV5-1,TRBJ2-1,CASSPLSGVRNEQFF,TGCGCCAGCAGCCCACTGTCTGGGGTCCGCAATGAGCAGTTCTTC
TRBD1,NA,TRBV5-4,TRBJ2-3,CASSYPGQGTDTQYF,TGTGCCAGCAGCTATCCGGGACAGGGCACAGATACGCAGTATTTT
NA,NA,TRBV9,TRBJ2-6,CASSVNSRSSGANVLTF,TGTGCCAGCAGCGTAAATTCGAGGAGCTCTGGGGCCAACGTCCTGACTTTC
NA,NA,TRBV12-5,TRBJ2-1,CASGLRVLNEQFF,TGTGCTAGCGGACTCCGAGTTCTCAATGAGCAGTTCTTC
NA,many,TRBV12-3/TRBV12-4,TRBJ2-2,CASSLGVTGELFF,TGTGCCAGCAGTTTGGGAGTAACCGGGGAGCTGTTTTTT
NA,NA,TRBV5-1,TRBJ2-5,CASRPLGQYQETQYF,TGCGCCAGCAGACCTCTAGGACAGTACCAAGAGACCCAGTACTTC
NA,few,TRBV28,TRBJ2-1,CASSLTMRQFF,TGTGCCAGCAGTTTAACAATGAGGCAGTTCTTC
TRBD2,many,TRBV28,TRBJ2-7,CASRSPGLAGFIYEQYF,TGTGCCAGCAGGTCTCCGGGACTAGCGGGTTTCATCTACGAGCAGTACTTC
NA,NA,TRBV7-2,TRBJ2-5,CASSEQLGTETQYF,TGTGCCAGCAGCGAACAACTAGGGACGGAGACCCAGTACTTC
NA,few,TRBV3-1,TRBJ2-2,CASSRTTGTTTGELFF,TGTGCCAGCAGCCGAACTACCGGGACCACCACCGGGGAGCTGTTTTTT
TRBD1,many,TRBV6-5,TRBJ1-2,CASRQTGLYGYTF,TGTGCCAGCAGGCAGACAGGGCTCTATGGCTACACCTTC
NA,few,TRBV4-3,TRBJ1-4,CASSQYGLRTQEGEKLFF,TGCGCCAGCAGCCAATATGGGTTACGAACTCAAGAAGGAGAAAAACTGTTTTTT
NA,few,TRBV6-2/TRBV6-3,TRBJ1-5,CASSYSEHMGDQPQHF,TGTGCCAGCAGTTACAGTGAGCACATGGGGGATCAGCCCCAGCATTTT
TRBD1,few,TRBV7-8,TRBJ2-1,CASSLGRQGPYNEQFF,TGTGCCAGCAGTCTAGGACGACAGGGCCCCTACAATGAGCAGTTCTTC
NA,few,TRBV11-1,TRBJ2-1,CASSLAWGRDEQFF,TGTGCCAGCAGCTTAGCCTGGGGCAGGGATGAGCAGTTCTTC
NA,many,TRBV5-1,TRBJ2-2,CASSLVRGRGNTGELFF,TGCGCCAGCAGCTTGGTGCGAGGGAGAGGGAACACCGGGGAGCTGTTTTTT
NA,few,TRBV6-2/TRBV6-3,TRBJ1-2,CASSTYGQSASVGYTF,TGTGCCAGCAGTACCTACGGACAGTCAGCCTCCGTCGGCTACACCTTC
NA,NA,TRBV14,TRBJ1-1,CASSPFRENTEAFF,TGTGCCAGCAGCCCGTTCAGAGAGAACACTGAAGCTTTCTTT